This TCR beta chain was profiled in a study of shared clonotypes between healthy human individuals. CDR3 length equals 13 residues. Losses at the gene ends were 6 bases for V and 3 bases for J; bases not matched to a gene: 2. Germline CDR1 is GTSNPN and CDR2 is SVGIG (reference sequence). Donors had no recently reported acute infections or vaccinations and were HIV-negative. Splitting the CD4+ cells yielded a CD45RA+ naive subset and a CD45RA-negative memory subset. It was across several immunoSEQ plates that each subset's genomic DNA was evenly split. Some 30,000 T cell genomes (about 0.2 ug DNA) went into each sorted-subset replicate. Using immunoSEQ multiplex PCR, the repertoire was profiled, and TCRdb retains in-frame clones only, with some absent. The sample records about 2 million clones, 90% to 95% being singletons. This clone was counted a few times.

The source material was naive CD4+ T cells sorted from blood. Documented subset: CD45RA+ positively selected. The sequence derives from a man between 18 and 35 years old in good health. This chain joins TRBV30 and TRBJ2-1; TRBD2 matches at 10 bases. The CDR3 here is CACTSGDYNEQFF. DNA for the CDR3: TGTGCCTGTACTAGCGGGGACTACAATGAGCAGTTCTTC.